The source of this T cell receptor beta chain is a study of blood T cell repertoires in COVID-19. Study-level information: PBMCs, B-cell-depleted T cells, or T cells provided the cDNA or gDNA that made up the material.

This CDR3 spans 15 amino acids. The trim removed 3 bases at V and 7 bases at J, leaving 8 bases unmatched. CDR1 is WSHSY and CDR2 is SAAADI in the germline V gene. Here immunoSEQ multiplex PCR was the method, and the copy in TCRdb shows in-frame clones only, minus some. The profile covers about 71,000 clones, with 75% to 95% appearing a single time and 5.1% taken by the ten largest. This clonotype was sampled from a woman younger than 30 with acute or convalescent COVID-19. The chain carries TRBV10-2 and TRBJ2-1; TRBD2 matches at 8 bases. The sequenced sample consisted of peripheral blood. CDR3 residues: CASSDQGLGTNEQFF. The CDR3 DNA reads as TGCGCCAGCAGTGATCAGGGACTAGGCACGAATGAGCAGTTCTTC.